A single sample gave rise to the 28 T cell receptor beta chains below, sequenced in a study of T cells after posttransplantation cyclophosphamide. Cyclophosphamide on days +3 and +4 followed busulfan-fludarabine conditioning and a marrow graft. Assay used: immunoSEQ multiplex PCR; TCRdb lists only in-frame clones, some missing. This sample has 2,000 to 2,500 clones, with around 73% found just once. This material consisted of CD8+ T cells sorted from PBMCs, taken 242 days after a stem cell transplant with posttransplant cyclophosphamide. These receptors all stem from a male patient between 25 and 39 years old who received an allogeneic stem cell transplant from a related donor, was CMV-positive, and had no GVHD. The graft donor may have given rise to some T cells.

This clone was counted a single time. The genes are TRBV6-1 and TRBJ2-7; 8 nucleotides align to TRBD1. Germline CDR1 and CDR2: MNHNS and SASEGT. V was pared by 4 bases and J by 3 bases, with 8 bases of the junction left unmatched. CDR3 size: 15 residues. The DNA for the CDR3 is TGTGCCAGCAGTGTTGGGGCAGGGGGCGTCTACGAGCAGTACTTC. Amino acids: CASSVGAGGVYEQYF.

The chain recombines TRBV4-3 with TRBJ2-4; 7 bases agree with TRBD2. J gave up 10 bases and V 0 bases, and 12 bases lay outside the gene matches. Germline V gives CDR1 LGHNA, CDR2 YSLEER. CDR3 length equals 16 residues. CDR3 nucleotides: TGCGCCAGCAGCCAAGATAGGGCCAGCGGGGTGCCAATTCAGTACTTC. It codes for CASSQDRASGVPIQYF.

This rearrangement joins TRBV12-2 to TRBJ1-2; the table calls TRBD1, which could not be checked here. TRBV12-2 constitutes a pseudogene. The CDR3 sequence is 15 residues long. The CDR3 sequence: CASRLGHRLSMGYTF. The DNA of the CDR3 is TGTGCAAGTCGCTTAGGCCACAGGTTATCTATGGGCTACACCTTC.

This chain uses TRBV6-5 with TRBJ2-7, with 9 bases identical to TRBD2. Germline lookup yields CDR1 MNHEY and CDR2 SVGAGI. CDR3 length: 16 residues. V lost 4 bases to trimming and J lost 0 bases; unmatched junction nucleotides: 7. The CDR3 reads CASSSVLSGSSYEQYF. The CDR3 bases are TGTGCCAGCAGTTCCGTCCTTAGCGGGAGCTCCTACGAGCAGTACTTC.

This CDR3 reads CASSLGGTAAPYEQYF. The CDR3 nucleotides are TGTGCCAGCAGCTTAGGAGGGACAGCCGCCCCTTACGAGCAGTACTTC. This chain links TRBV7-6 with TRBJ2-7; the match to TRBD1 covers 7 bases. This CDR3 has 16 amino acids. V lost 1 base and J lost 4; bases outside the gene matches: 10. Germline V CDR1 and CDR2: SGHVS, FNYEAQ.

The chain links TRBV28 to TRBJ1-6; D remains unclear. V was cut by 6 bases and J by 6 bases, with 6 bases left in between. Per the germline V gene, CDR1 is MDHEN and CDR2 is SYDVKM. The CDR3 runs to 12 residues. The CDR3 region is CASREFNSPLHF. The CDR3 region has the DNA TGTGCCAGCAGAGAGTTTAATTCACCCCTCCACTTT.

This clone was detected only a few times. CDR3 bases: TGTGCCAGCAGCCCCTACCAGGGGGCTAACTATGGCTACACCTTC. Encoded protein: CASSPYQGANYGYTF. This sequence joins TRBV27 and TRBJ1-2; TRBD1 aligns across 7 bases. Germline CDR1 and CDR2: MNHEY and SMNVEV (reference sequence). The length of the CDR3 is 15 residues. J was trimmed by 0 bases and V by 6 bases; bases with no gene match: 7.

Here the CDR3 DNA reads TGTGCCAGCAGCTCCGGGTACAAAGAGACCCAGTACTTC. Translated: CASSSGYKETQYF. The chain uses TRBV7-6 and TRBJ2-5; D gene unclear. Per the germline V gene, CDR1 is SGHVS and CDR2 is FNYEAQ. The V and J ends lost 4 bases and 3 bases respectively, with 9 bases between them. CDR3 length: 13 residues. Full variable domain (missing parts from reference TRBV7-6 and TRBJ2-5): GAGVSQSPRYKVTKRGQDVALRCDPISGHVSLYWYRQALGQGPEFLTYFNYEAQQDKSGLPNDRFSAERPEGSISTLTIQRTEQRDSAMYRCASSSGYKETQYFGPGTRLLVL.

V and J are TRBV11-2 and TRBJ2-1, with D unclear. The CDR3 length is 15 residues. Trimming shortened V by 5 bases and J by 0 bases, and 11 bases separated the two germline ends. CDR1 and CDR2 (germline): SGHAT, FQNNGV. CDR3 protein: CASSAYGGSYNEQFF. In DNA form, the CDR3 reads TGTGCCAGCAGCGCCTACGGTGGCTCCTACAATGAGCAGTTCTTC.

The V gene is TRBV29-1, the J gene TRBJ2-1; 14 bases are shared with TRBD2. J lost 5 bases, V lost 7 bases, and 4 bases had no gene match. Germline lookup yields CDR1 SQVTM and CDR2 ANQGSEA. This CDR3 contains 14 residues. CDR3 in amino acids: CSAEGLAGDNEQFF. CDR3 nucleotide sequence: TGCAGCGCCGAGGGACTAGCGGGAGACAATGAGCAGTTCTTC.

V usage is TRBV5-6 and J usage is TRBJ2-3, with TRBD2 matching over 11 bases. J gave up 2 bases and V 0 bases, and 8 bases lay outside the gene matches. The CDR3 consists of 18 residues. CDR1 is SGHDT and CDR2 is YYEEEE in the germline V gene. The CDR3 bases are TGTGCCAGCAGCTTGGCACTAGCGGGAGCCTGGTACACAGATACGCAGTATTTT. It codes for CASSLALAGAWYTDTQYF.

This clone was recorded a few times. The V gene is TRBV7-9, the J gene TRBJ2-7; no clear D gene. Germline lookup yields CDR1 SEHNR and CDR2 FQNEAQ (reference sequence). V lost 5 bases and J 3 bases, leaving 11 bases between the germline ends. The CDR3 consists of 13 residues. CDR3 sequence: CASSSLRGYEQYF. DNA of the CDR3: TGTGCCAGCAGCAGTTTACGCGGCTACGAGCAGTACTTC.

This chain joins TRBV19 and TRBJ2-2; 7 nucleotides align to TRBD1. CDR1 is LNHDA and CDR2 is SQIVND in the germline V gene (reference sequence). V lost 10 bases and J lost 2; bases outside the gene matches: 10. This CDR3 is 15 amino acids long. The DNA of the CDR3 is TGTGCCACCCAGACCGGGACAGATAACACCGGGGAGCTGTTTTTT. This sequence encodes CATQTGTDNTGELFF.

CDR3 amino acids: CSVFSDTQYF. The CDR3 DNA reads TGCAGCGTCTTCTCTGATACGCAGTATTTT. V gene TRBV29-1 combines with J gene TRBJ2-3; no reliable D call. The CDR3 is made up of 10 amino acids. Per germline, CDR1 SQVTM and CDR2 ANQGSEA. V was trimmed by 6 bases and J by 6 bases, leaving 7 bases between them.

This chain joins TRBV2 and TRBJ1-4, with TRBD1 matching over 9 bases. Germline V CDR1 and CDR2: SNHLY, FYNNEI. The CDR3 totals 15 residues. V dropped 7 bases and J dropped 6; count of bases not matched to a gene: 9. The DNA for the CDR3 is TGTGCCAGCACCAACCCGGGACAGGGTTATGAAAAACTGTTTTTT. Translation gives CASTNPGQGYEKLFF.

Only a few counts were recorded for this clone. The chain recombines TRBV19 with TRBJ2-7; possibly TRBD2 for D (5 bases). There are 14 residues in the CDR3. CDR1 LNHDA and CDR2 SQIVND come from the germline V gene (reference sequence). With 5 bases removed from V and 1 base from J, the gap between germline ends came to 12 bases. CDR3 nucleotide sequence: TGTGCCAGTAGTTACGGACTCGGATCCTACGAGCAGTACTTC. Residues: CASSYGLGSYEQYF. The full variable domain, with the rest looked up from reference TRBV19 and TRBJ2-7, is DGGITQSPKYLFRKEGQNVTLSCEQNLNHDAMYWYRQDPGQGLRLIYYSQIVNDFQKGDIAEGYSVSREKKESFPLTVTSAQKNPTAFYLCASSYGLGSYEQYFGPGTRLTVT.

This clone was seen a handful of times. CDR3 DNA: TGTGCCAGCAGCAAGGGACAGGGGGCTGTCACAGATACGCAGTATTTT. This sequence encodes CASSKGQGAVTDTQYF. The chain recombines TRBV21-1 with TRBJ2-3; TRBD1 is the table's D call, not checked against the DNA. TRBV21-1 is listed as a pseudogene. The CDR3 totals 16 residues.

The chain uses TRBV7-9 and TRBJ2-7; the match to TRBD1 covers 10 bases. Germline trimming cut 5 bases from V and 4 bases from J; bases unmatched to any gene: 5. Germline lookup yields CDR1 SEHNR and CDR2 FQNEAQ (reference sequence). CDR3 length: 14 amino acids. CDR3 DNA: TGTGCCAGCAGCCCGGACAGGGGGATTTACGAGCAGTACTTC. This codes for CASSPDRGIYEQYF.

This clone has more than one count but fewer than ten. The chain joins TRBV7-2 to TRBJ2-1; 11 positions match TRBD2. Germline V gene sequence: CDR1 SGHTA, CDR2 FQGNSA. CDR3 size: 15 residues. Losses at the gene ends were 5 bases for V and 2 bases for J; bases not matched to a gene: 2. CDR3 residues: CASSGTSGPYNEQFF. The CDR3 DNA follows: TGTGCCAGCAGCGGGACTAGCGGCCCCTACAATGAGCAGTTCTTC.

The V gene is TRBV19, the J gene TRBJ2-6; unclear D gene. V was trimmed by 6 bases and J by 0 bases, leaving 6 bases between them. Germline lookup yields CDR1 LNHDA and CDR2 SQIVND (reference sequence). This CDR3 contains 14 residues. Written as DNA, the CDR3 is TGTGCCAGTAGATTGAGCTCTGGGGCCAACGTCCTGACTTTC. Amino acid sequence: CASRLSSGANVLTF.

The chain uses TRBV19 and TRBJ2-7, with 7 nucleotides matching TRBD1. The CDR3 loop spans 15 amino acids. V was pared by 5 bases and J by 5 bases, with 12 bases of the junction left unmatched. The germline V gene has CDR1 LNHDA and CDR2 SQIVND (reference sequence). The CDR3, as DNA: TGTGCCAGTAGTCCCAGACAGGGAACCAACGACGAGCAGTACTTC. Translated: CASSPRQGTNDEQYF.

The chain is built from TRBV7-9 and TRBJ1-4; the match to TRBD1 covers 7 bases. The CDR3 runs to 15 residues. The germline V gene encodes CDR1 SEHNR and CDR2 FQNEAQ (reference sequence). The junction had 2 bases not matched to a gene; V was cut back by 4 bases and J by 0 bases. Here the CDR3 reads CASSSTGATNEKLFF. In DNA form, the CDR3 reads TGTGCCAGCAGCTCCACAGGGGCAACTAATGAAAAACTGTTTTTT.

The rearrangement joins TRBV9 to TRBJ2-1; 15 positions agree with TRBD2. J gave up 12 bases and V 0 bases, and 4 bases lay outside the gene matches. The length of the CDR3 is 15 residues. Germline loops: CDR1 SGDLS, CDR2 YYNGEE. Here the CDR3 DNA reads TGTGCCAGCAGCGTAGGGACTAGCGGGAGGGAGCGGCAGTTCTTC. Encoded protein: CASSVGTSGRERQFF.

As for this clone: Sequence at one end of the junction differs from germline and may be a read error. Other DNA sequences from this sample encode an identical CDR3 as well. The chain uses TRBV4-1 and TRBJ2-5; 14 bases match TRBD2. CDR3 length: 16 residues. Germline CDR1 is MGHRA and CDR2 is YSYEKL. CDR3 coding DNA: TGTGCCAGCAGCACCGGGACTAGCGGGAGACGGGAGACCCAGTACTTC. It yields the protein CASSTGTSGRRETQYF.

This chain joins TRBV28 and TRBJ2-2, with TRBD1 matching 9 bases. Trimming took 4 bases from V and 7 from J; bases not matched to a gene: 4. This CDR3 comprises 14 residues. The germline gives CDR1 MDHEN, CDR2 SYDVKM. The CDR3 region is CASSWTGDDGELFF. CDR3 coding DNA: TGTGCCAGCAGTTGGACAGGGGACGACGGGGAGCTGTTTTTT.

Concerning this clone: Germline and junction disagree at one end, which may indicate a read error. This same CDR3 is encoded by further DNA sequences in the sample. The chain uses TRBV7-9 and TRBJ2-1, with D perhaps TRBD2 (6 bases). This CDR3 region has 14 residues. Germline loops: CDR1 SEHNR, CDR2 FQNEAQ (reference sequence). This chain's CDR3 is CASSQGEEGNEQFF. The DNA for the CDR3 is TGCGCCAGCAGCCAAGGGGAGGAGGGCAATGAGCAGTTCTTC.

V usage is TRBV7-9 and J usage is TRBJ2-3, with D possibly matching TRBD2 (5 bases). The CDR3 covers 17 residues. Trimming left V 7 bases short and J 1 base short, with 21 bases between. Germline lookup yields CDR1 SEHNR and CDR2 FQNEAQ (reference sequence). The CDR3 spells CASTNRTSFPGTDTQYF. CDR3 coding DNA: TGTGCCAGCACGAACCGAACTAGTTTTCCGGGCACAGATACGCAGTATTTT. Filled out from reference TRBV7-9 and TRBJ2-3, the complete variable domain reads DTGVSQNPRHKITKRGQNVTFRCDPISEHNRLYWYRQTLGQGPEFLTYFQNEAQLEKSRLLSDRFSAERPKGSFSTLEIQRTEQGDSAMYLCASTNRTSFPGTDTQYFGPGTRLTVL.

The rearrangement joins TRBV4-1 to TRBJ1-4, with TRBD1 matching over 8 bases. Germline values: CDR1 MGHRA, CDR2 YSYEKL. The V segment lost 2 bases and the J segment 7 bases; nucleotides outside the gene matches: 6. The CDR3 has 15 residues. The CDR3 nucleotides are TGCGCCAGCAGCCAAATCGGGACAGGCGGTGAAAAACTGTTTTTT. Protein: CASSQIGTGGEKLFF.